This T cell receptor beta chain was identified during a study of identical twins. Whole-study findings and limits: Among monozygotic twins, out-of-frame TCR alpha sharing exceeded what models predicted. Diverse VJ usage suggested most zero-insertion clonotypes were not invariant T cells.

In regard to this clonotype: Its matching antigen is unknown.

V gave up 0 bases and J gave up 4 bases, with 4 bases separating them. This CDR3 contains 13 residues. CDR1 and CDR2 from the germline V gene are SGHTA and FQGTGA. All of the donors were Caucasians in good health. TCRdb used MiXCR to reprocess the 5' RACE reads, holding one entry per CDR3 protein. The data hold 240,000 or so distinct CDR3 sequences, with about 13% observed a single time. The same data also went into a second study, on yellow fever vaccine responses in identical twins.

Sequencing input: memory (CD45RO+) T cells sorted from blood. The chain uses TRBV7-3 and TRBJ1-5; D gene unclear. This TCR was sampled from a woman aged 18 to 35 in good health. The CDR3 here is CASSLTSNQPQHF. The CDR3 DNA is TGTGCCAGCAGCTTAACGTCGAATCAGCCCCAGCATTTT.